A selection of T cell receptor beta chains follows, all from one sample in a study of regulatory T cells in long-lasting Graves disease. TCRdb ran MiXCR on the multiplex PCR reads and lists one entry per CDR3 protein. The data show about 420,000 distinct CDR3 sequences, 20% to 30% seen once. This sample comprised peripheral blood mononuclear cells (PBMCs), obtained when the disease was refractory, from a patient treated with antithyroid drugs. The receptors derive from a female donor with Graves disease. The CDR3 runs from the conserved cysteine through the conserved F or W. D genes are given only for firm matches. Size tells how often a clone was seen (once, few, many) or the class of an expanded clone, and some rows leave it out.

TRBV12-3/TRBV12-4,TRBJ2-1,.,TRBD2,CASSLRAGGVYNEQFF,TGTGCCAGCAGTTTAAGAGCGGGAGGTGTGTACAATGAGCAGTTCTTC
TRBV7-3,TRBJ2-2,.,TRBD1,CASSSTGGRGNTGELFF,TGTGCCAGCAGCAGTACAGGGGGTCGAGGAAACACCGGGGAGCTGTTTTTT
TRBV18,TRBJ1-1,many,.,CASSPLDTEAFF,TGTGCCAGCTCACCACTCGACACTGAAGCTTTCTTT
TRBV3-1,TRBJ2-7,few,.,CASSQDIVSSYEQYF,TGTGCCAGCAGCCAAGATATAGTATCCTCCTACGAGCAGTACTTC
TRBV28,TRBJ1-1,few,.,CASSATSPPEATEAFF,TGTGCCAGCAGTGCAACCTCTCCCCCCGAGGCCACTGAAGCTTTCTTT
TRBV27,TRBJ1-5,many,.,CASSSRGFSNQPQHF,TGTGCCAGCAGTTCCCGGGGTTTTAGCAATCAGCCCCAGCATTTT
TRBV4-2,TRBJ1-1,few,TRBD1,CASSQDGYGTGNTEAFF,TGTGCCAGCAGCCAAGATGGTTACGGGACAGGGAACACTGAAGCTTTCTTT
TRBV20-1,TRBJ2-7,few,TRBD1,CSAVLFGTGRSTVYF,TGCAGTGCTGTCCTATTCGGGACAGGGCGTTCTACAGTGTACTTC
TRBV12-3/TRBV12-4,TRBJ1-2,many,.,CASSPGWVDGYTF,TGTGCCAGCAGCCCAGGGTGGGTCGATGGCTACACCTTC
TRBV20-1,TRBJ1-1,.,.,CSARILGRGALTEAFF,TGCAGTGCTAGAATATTAGGTAGGGGGGCGCTTACTGAAGCTTTCTTT
TRBV20-1,TRBJ2-2,.,.,CSARDQWVTGELFF,TGCAGTGCTAGAGATCAGTGGGTGACCGGGGAGCTGTTTTTT
TRBV29-1,TRBJ2-1,many,TRBD2,CSVGSGTSGGHEQFF,TGCAGCGTTGGCTCCGGGACTAGCGGAGGACATGAGCAGTTCTTC
TRBV11-2,TRBJ1-5,few,.,CASSQDINQPQHF,TGTGCCAGCAGCCAGGATATCAATCAGCCCCAGCATTTT
TRBV2,TRBJ1-1,many,TRBD1,CASLGQSNTEAFF,TGTGCCAGCCTGGGACAGTCGAACACTGAAGCTTTCTTT
TRBV5-1,TRBJ2-1,few,.,CASSYSTGEQFF,TGCGCCAGCAGCTACTCCACGGGTGAGCAGTTCTTC
TRBV7-8,TRBJ2-1,.,.,CATAPAGNEQFF,TGTGCCACCGCCCCAGCGGGCAATGAGCAGTTCTTC
TRBV30,TRBJ2-2,.,TRBD2,CACNSGRGAGELFF,TGTGCCTGTAATAGCGGGAGGGGGGCCGGGGAGCTGTTTTTT
TRBV2,TRBJ2-1,once,.,CASSDRGNEQFF,TGTGCCAGCAGTGACAGGGGTAATGAGCAGTTCTTC
TRBV9,TRBJ1-5,.,.,CASSVGYQSNQPQHF,TGTGCCAGCAGCGTAGGTTATCAAAGCAATCAGCCCCAGCATTTT
TRBV19,TRBJ2-1,.,.,CASSIQLGSYNEQFF,TGTGCCAGTAGTATCCAACTCGGCAGCTACAATGAGCAGTTCTTC
TRBV20-1,TRBJ1-5,many,TRBD1,CSAKTGSTPNQPQHF,TGCAGTGCTAAGACAGGGAGTACTCCGAATCAGCCCCAGCATTTT
TRBV20-1,TRBJ2-7,few,.,CSARDPHGPSSYEQYF,TGCAGTGCTAGAGATCCGCACGGGCCGAGCTCCTACGAGCAGTACTTC
TRBV10-3,TRBJ2-5,many,TRBD2,CAISGLAGGETQYF,TGTGCCATCAGTGGACTAGCGGGAGGAGAGACCCAGTACTTC
TRBV13,TRBJ2-7,.,TRBD2,CASRPGTSGSCEQYF,TGTGCCAGCAGACCTGGGACTAGCGGGAGTTGCGAGCAGTACTTC
TRBV18,TRBJ1-2,.,TRBD1,CASSLPRDRGFYGYTF,TGTGCCAGCTCACTTCCTCGGGACAGGGGGTTTTATGGCTACACCTTC
TRBV20-1,TRBJ1-5,many,TRBD1,CSASGQGYNQPQHF,TGCAGTGCCTCCGGACAGGGATACAATCAGCCCCAGCATTTT
TRBV27,TRBJ2-2,few,.,CASSFEGGWSGELFF,TGTGCCAGCAGTTTTGAGGGAGGTTGGTCCGGGGAGCTGTTTTTT
TRBV12-3/TRBV12-4,TRBJ2-1,.,.,CASSFIMNSVSYNEQFF,TGTGCCAGCAGTTTTATAATGAATAGCGTATCCTACAATGAGCAGTTCTTC
TRBV20-1,TRBJ2-7,.,.,CSAKAEMYEQYF,TGCAGTGCTAAAGCGGAAATGTACGAGCAGTACTTC
TRBV5-1,TRBJ2-7,.,TRBD2,CASSLLIAGGEYEQYF,TGCGCCAGCAGCTTGCTGATAGCGGGAGGGGAATACGAGCAGTACTTC
TRBV2,TRBJ2-3,.,TRBD2,CASTGTSWTDTQYF,TGTGCCAGCACGGGGACTAGTTGGACAGATACGCAGTATTTT
TRBV29-1,TRBJ2-6,.,TRBD1,CSARDRDPSGANVLTF,TGCAGCGCGCGGGACAGGGATCCTTCTGGGGCCAACGTCCTGACTTTC
TRBV28,TRBJ2-3,.,.,CASSLIDAITDTQYF,TGTGCCAGCAGTTTAATTGACGCAATCACAGATACGCAGTATTTT
TRBV2,TRBJ1-3,.,.,CASSEARASGNTIYF,TGTGCCAGCAGTGAAGCGCGCGCATCTGGAAACACCATATATTTT
TRBV7-2,TRBJ2-7,many,.,CASSSIVHDDYEQYF,TGTGCCAGCAGCTCCATAGTGCATGACGACTACGAGCAGTACTTC
TRBV27,TRBJ2-7,.,TRBD1,CASSAGQANYEQYF,TGTGCCAGCAGTGCCGGACAGGCGAATTACGAGCAGTACTTC
TRBV20-1,TRBJ1-2,.,.,CSAPQWDLYGYTF,TGCAGTGCACCTCAGTGGGACCTCTATGGCTACACCTTC
TRBV19,TRBJ2-6,few,.,CASSIGGSGANVLTF,TGTGCCAGTAGTATAGGCGGCTCTGGGGCCAACGTCCTGACTTTC
TRBV7-9,TRBJ1-4,.,.,CASRHSWQREKLFF,TGTGCCAGCAGACATTCCTGGCAGCGAGAAAAACTGTTTTTT
TRBV10-3,TRBJ1-2,many,.,CAISGGQGLHYGYTF,TGTGCCATCAGTGGGGGCCAGGGTCTTCACTATGGCTACACCTTC
TRBV19,TRBJ2-7,.,.,CASSIPGAYEQYF,TGTGCCAGTAGTATACCGGGGGCCTACGAGCAGTACTTC
TRBV18,TRBJ1-4,many,.,CASSPSNEKLFF,TGTGCCAGCTCACCAAGTAATGAAAAACTGTTTTTT
TRBV6-1,TRBJ2-7,.,.,CASRRGGNYEQYF,TGTGCCAGCAGAAGAGGGGGGAATTACGAGCAGTACTTC
TRBV12-3/TRBV12-4,TRBJ1-4,many,TRBD1,CASSLKRGTGSTNEKLFF,TGTGCCAGCAGTTTAAAAAGGGGGACAGGGAGCACTAATGAAAAACTGTTTTTT
TRBV7-9,TRBJ2-7,once,TRBD2,CASSSRGTSGRAPPTYEQYF,TGTGCCAGCAGCTCCCGGGGGACTAGCGGGAGGGCCCCCCCTACCTACGAGCAGTACTTC